Listed here is a single T cell receptor beta chain. Its target is not known. With eight separate reactions per sample, the authors made cDNA. TCRdb derives one entry per CDR3 protein from the 5' RACE reads, leaving out DNA. The sample has about 380,000 distinct CDR3 sequences. The CDR3 covers 14 residues. CDR1 and CDR2 from the germline V gene are MNHEY and SVGAGI. The data derive from a study of monozygotic twins with inflammatory bowel disease. General study results and limits: Support for a single strong signal or clonotype associated with IBD was absent.

This receptor was taken from a human donor with ulcerative colitis or Crohn's disease, or a healthy co-twin of an affected twin (not recorded which). Material: blood. The V call is TRBV6-5, the J call TRBJ2-1; the TCRdb call, TRBD1, lacks DNA for checking. The CDR3 is CASSWGPPGNEQFF.